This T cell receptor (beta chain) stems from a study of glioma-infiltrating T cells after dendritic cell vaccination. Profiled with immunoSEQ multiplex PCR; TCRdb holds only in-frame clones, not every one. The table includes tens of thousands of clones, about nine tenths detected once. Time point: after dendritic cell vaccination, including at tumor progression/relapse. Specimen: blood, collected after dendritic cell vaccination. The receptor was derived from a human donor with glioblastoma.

The CDR3 sequence: CASSPGQNTEAFF. CDR3 nucleotides: TGTGCCAGCTCACCAGGCCAGAACACTGAAGCTTTCTTT. J is TRBJ1-1 and V is TRBV18, with no clear D. The germline V and J ends were trimmed by 2 bases and 1 base, with 5 bases remaining between them. CDR3 length equals 13 residues. Germline-derived CDR1 and CDR2 are KGHSH and LQKENI.